This T cell receptor beta chain was sequenced during a study of naive and memory T cell subsets. This clonotype was recorded a few times. This CDR3 has 17 amino acids. With 4 bases clipped from V and 2 bases from J, the junction kept 11 bases outside the gene matches. CDR1 is ENHRY, CDR2 SYGVKD, per germline. The beta constant-region primer was an equimolar mix of two oligonucleotides covering TRBC1 and TRBC2. Each CDR3 protein is one row after TCRdb ran MiXCR on the UMI-ligation and nested PCR reads. The table has some 150,000 distinct CDR3 sequences, approximately 17% seen once. Cells stained for CD3, CD4, CD8, CD45RA, CD27 and viability were sorted into four CD45RA/CD27 subsets.

The TCR was taken from a human donor in good health. V usage is TRBV10-3 and J usage is TRBJ2-7; 10 positions agree with TRBD2. Input material: naive CD4+ T cells from blood. The DNA for the CDR3 is TGTGCCATCAGTGGCGATAGCGGGAGGAGCGACCCCTACGAGCAGTACTTC. Its translation: CAISGDSGRSDPYEQYF.